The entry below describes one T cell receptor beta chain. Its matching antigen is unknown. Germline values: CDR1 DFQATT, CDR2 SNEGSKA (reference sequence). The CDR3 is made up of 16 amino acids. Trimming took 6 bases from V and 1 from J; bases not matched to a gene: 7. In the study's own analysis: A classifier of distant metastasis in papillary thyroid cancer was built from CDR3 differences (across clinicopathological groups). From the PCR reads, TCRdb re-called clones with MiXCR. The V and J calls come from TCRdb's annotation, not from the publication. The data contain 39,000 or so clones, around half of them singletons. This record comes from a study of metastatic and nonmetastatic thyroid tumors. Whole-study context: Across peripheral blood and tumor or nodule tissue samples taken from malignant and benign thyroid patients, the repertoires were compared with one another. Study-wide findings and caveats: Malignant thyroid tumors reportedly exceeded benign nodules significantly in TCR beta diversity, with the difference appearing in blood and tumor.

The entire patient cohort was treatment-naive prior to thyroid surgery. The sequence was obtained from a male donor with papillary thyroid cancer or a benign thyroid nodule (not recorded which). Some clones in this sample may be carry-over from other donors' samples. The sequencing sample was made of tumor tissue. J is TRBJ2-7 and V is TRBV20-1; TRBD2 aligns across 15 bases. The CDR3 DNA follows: TGCAGTGCCCCGGGACTAGCGGGAGGTCCGTCCTACGAGCAGTACTTC. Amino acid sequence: CSAPGLAGGPSYEQYF.